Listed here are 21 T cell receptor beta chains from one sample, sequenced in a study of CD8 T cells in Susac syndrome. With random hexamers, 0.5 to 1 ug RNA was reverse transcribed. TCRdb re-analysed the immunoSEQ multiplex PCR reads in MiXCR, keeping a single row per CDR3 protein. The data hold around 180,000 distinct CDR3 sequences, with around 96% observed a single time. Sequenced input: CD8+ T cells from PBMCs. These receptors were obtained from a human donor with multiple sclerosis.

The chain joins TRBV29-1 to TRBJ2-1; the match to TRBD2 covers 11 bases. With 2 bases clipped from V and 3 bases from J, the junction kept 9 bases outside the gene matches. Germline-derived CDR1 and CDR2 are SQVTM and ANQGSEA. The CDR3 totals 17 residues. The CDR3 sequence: CSVENHASGRNYNEQFF. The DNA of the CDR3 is TGCAGCGTTGAAAACCACGCTAGCGGGAGGAACTACAATGAGCAGTTCTTC.

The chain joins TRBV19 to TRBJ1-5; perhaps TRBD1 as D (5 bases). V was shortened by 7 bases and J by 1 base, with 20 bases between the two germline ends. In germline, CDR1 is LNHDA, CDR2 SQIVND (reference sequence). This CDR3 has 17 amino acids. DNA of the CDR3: TGTGCCAGTAAACAGGAGGGGTGGACTTTAAGCAATCAGCCCCAGCATTTT. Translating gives CASKQEGWTLSNQPQHF.

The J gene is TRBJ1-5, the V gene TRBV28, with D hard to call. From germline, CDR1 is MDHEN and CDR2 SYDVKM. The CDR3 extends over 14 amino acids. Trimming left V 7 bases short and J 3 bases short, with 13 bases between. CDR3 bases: TGTGCCAGCACGCCTGCCAGATCCAATCAGCCCCAGCATTTT. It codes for CASTPARSNQPQHF.

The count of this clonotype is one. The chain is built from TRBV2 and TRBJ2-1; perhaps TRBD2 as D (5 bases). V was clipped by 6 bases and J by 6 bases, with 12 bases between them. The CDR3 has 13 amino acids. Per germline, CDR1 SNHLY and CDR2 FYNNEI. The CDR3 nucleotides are TGTGCCAGCAGGGACTCGGAGATCAATGAGCAGTTCTTC. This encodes CASRDSEINEQFF.

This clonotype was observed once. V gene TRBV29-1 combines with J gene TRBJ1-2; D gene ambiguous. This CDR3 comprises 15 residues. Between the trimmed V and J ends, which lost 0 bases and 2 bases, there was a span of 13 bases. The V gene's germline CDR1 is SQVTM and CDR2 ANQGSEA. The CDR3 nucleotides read TGCAGCGTTGAAGATTTGTACGGCCGCAACTATGGCTACACCTTC. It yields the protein CSVEDLYGRNYGYTF. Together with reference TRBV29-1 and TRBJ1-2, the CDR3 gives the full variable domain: SAVISQKPSRDICQRGTSLTIQCQVDSQVTMMFWYRQQPGQSLTLIATANQGSEATYESGFVIDKFPISRPNLTFSTLTVSNMSPEDSSIYLCSVEDLYGRNYGYTFGSGTRLTVV.

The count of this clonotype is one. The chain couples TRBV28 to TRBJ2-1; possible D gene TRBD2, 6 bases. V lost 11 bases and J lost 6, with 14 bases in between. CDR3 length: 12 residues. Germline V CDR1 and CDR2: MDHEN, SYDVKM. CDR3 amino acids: CAAEGRGNEQFF. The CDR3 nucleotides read TGTGCCGCGGAGGGCCGGGGCAATGAGCAGTTCTTC.

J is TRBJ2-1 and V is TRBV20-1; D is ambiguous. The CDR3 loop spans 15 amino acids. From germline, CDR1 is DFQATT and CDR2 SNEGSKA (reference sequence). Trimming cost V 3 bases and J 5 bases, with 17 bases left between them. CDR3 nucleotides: TGCAGTGCTAGTTCTCTCGCGGTACCCGACAATGAGCAGTTCTTC. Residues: CSASSLAVPDNEQFF.

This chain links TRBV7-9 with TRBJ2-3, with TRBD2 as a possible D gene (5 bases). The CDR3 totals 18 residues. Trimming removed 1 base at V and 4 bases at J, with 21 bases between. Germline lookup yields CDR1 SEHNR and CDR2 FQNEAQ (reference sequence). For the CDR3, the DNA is TGTGCCAGCAGCTTAGATTTTGGGAGTCCACCGCGCGCAGATACGCAGTATTTT. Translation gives CASSLDFGSPPRADTQYF.

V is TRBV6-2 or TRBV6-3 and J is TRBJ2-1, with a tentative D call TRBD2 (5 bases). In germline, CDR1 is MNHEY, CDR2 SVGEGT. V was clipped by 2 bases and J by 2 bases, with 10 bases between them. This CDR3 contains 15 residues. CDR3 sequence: CASSYRRGTYNEQFF. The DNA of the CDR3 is TGTGCCAGCAGTTACCGTCGAGGGACCTACAATGAGCAGTTCTTC.

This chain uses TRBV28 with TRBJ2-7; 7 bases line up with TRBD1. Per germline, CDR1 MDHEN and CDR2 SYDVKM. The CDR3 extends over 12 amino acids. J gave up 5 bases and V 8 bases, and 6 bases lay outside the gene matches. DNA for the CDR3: TGTGCCAGCCTAAGGGGGCAGGACGAGCAGTACTTC. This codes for CASLRGQDEQYF.

The chain's CDR3 is CASSLLGNPYNEQFF. CDR3 sequence (DNA): TGTGCCAGCAGTTTACTAGGGAACCCCTACAATGAGCAGTTCTTC. The chain employs TRBV27 and TRBJ2-1; no definite D call. Germline assignment: CDR1 MNHEY and CDR2 SMNVEV (reference sequence). The length of the CDR3 is 15 residues. V gave up 2 bases and J gave up 2 bases, with 10 bases separating them.

Written as DNA, the CDR3 is TGTGCCAGCAGCTTAGTTACGAGGGGACGGCAGTTCTTC. Its protein product is CASSLVTRGRQFF. The chain joins TRBV11-2 to TRBJ2-1; D is perhaps TRBD1 or TRBD2 (5 bases each). Germline CDR1 is SGHAT and CDR2 is FQNNGV. CDR3 length: 13 residues. V was pared by 1 base and J by 12 bases, with 13 bases between.

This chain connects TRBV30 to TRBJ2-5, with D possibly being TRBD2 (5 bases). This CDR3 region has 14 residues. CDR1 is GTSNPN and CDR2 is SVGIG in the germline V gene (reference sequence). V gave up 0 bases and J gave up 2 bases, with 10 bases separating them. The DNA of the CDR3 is TGTGCCTGGAGTGTGGGAACGGGACAAGAGACCCAGTACTTC. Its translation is CAWSVGTGQETQYF.

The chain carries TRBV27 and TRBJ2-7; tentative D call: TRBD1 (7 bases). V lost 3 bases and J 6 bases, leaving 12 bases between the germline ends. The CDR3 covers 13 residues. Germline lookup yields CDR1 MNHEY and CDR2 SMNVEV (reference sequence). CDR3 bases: TGTGCCAGCAGTTTTGGCAGGGGGGCCGAGCAGTACTTC. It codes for CASSFGRGAEQYF.

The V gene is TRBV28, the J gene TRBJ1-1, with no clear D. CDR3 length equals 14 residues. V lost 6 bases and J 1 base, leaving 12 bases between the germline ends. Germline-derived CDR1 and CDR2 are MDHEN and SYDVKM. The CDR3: CASSREIKNTEAFF. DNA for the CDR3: TGTGCCAGCAGCCGAGAGATAAAGAACACTGAAGCTTTCTTT.

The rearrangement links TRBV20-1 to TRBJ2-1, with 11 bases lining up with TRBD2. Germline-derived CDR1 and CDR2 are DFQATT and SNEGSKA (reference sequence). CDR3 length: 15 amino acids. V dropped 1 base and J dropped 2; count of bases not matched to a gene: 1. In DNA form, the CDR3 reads TGCAGTGCTAGAGTTAGCGGGAGGGCCTACAATGAGCAGTTCTTC. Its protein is CSARVSGRAYNEQFF.

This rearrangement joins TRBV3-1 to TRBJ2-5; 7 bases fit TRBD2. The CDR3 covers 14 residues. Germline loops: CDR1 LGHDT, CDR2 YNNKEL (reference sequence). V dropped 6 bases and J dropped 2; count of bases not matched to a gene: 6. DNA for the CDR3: TGTGCCAGCAGTTTTCCTAGCGGACAAGAGACCCAGTACTTC. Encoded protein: CASSFPSGQETQYF.

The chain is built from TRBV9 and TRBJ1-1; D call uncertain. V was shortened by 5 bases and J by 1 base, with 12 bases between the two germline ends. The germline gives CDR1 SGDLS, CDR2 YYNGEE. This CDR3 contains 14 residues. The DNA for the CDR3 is TGTGCCAGCAGTCCCATATTCTCGAACACTGAAGCTTTCTTT. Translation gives CASSPIFSNTEAFF.

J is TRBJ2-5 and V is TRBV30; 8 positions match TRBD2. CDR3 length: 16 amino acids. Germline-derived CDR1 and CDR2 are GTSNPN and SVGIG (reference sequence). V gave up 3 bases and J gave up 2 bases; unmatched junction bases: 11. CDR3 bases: TGTGCCTGGAGCGGCGAAGGACTAGCAGCTCAAGAGACCCAGTACTTC. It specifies CAWSGEGLAAQETQYF. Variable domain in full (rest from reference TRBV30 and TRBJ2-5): SQTIHQWPATLVQPVGSPLSLECTVEGTSNPNLYWYRQAAGRGLQLLFYSVGIGQISSEVPQNLSASRPQDRQFILSSKKLLLSDSGFYLCAWSGEGLAAQETQYFGPGTRLLVL.

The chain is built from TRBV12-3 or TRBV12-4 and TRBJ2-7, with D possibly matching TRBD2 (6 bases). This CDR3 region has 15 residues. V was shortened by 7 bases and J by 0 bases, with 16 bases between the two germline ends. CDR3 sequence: CASTKRTTLSYEQYF. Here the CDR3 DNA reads TGTGCCAGCACCAAAAGGACTACGCTCTCCTACGAGCAGTACTTC.

CDR3 in amino acids: CASSPDFAETSAYEQYF. CDR3 DNA sequence: TGTGCCAGCAGCCCTGATTTTGCCGAGACTTCAGCCTACGAGCAGTACTTC. The rearrangement links TRBV9 to TRBJ2-7; D remains unclear. The CDR3 has 17 residues. V was pared by 4 bases and J by 2 bases, with 22 bases between. CDR1 and CDR2 from the germline V gene are SGDLS and YYNGEE.